This T cell receptor beta chain was documented in a study of cytomegalovirus exposure and HLA in healthy donors. Study context: Genetic ancestry analysis placed 81% of the approximately 400 donors that were genotyped in the Caucasian-associated cluster.

A multiplex PCR was run with 60 Vbeta primers and 13 Jbeta primers. Some clones are missing from TCRdb's copy, which holds only in-frame ones; the method was immunoSEQ multiplex PCR. The repertoire holds under 150,000 clones, with 70% to 85% as singletons. The CDR3 length is 12 residues. Trimming cost V 6 bases and J 7 bases; bases outside gene matches: 1. The germline CDR1 and CDR2 sequences are MNHEY and SVGAGI. The chain is built from TRBV6-5 and TRBJ2-2, with TRBD2 identical over 8 bases. Sequences were obtained from PBMCs. This receptor was identified in a man between 25 and 39 years old in good health and CMV-seropositive. CDR3 bases: TGTGCCAGCAGGCGGGAGGACGGGGAGCTGTTTTTT. This encodes CASRREDGELFF.